The 25 T cell receptor beta chains presented below share a single source sample, sequenced in a study of CD8+CD57+ T cells in acquired aplastic anemia (dated by TCRdb to the late 2010s). These reads were obtained on an Illumina HiSeq 2000. Genomic DNA was used as template for profiling of TCR beta VDJ combinations and CDR3 sequences. Using fastp at Q25 and MiXCR, TCRdb reprocessed the public reads and kept productive beta chains. When rows share a CDR3 protein, they turn into one entry using the most common DNA and genes. Here the sample has over 45,000 distinct CDR3 sequences; around two thirds occur a single time. The ten top clones hold 30% to 40% of the sample. The sample consisted of sorted CD4+, CD8+, or CD8+CD57+ T cells (not recorded which) from PBMCs. The receptors were gathered from a human donor in good health, serving as a control.

The chain is built from TRBV29-1 and TRBJ2-7; perhaps TRBD1 as D (5 bases). V was trimmed by 5 bases and J by 5 bases, leaving 10 bases between them. CDR3 size: 11 residues. CDR1 is SQVTM and CDR2 is ANQGSEA in the germline V gene. CDR3 sequence: CSVSGWDEQYF. The CDR3 DNA is TGCAGCGTTTCAGGGTGGGACGAGCAGTACTTC.

The chain carries TRBV20-1 and TRBJ1-2; TRBD1 matches at 7 bases. V shed 3 bases and J 7 bases; nucleotides not matched to a gene: 5. This CDR3 spans 12 amino acids. The V gene's germline CDR1 is DFQATT and CDR2 SNEGSKA (reference sequence). The CDR3 DNA sequence: TGCAGTGCTAGCACAGGGGTGTTTGGCTACACCTTC. Its translation: CSASTGVFGYTF.

This clonotype occurred a few times. The J gene is TRBJ2-7, the V gene TRBV11-1; the match to TRBD1 covers 7 bases. CDR1 SGHAT and CDR2 FQDESV come from the germline V gene (reference sequence). The V gene end was trimmed by 0 bases and the J gene end by 3 bases; junction bases not matched to a gene: 8. The CDR3 runs 16 residues. The CDR3 coding sequence is TGTGCCAGCAGCTTAGCCTTTGGGGACAGTCTCTACGAGCAGTACTTC. Its protein is CASSLAFGDSLYEQYF.

This clonotype was seen once. This chain links TRBV25-1 with TRBJ1-2, with D perhaps matching TRBD1 (6 bases). CDR1 MGHDK and CDR2 SYGVNS come from the germline V gene. The CDR3 covers 14 residues. V shed 6 bases and J shed 8 bases, with 19 bases lying between them. DNA for the CDR3: TGTGCCAGCAGCGACCCTACAGGGTTGAGAGGCTACACCTTC. Encoded protein: CASSDPTGLRGYTF.

This chain connects TRBV20-1 to TRBJ1-1; D is unclear. The CDR3 is made up of 14 amino acids. The V end lost 6 bases, the J end lost 1 base, and 15 bases lay between the germline ends. The germline gives CDR1 DFQATT, CDR2 SNEGSKA (reference sequence). CDR3 residues: CSAKPISGNTEAFF. CDR3 DNA: TGCAGTGCCAAGCCGATTTCGGGGAACACTGAAGCTTTCTTT.

CDR3 coding DNA: TGCAGCGTTGATGGGTGGGACAGAGCAAACTATGGCTACACCTTC. It is translated as CSVDGWDRANYGYTF. V gene TRBV29-1 combines with J gene TRBJ1-2; 7 nucleotides match TRBD1. Germline V CDR1 and CDR2: SQVTM, ANQGSEA. The J segment lost 2 bases and the V segment lost 3 bases, leaving 9 bases of the junction unmatched. CDR3 length: 15 residues.

The sample holds many counts of this clonotype. The J gene is TRBJ2-7, the V gene TRBV6-1, with D possibly matching TRBD1 (5 bases). Deletions cut 0 bases from V and 0 bases from J, with 15 bases between. This CDR3 spans 17 amino acids. Germline loops: CDR1 MNHNS, CDR2 SASEGT. CDR3 in DNA: TGTGCCAGCAGTGAAGCGTGGTTGGCAGGGTTCTCCTACGAGCAGTACTTC. This encodes CASSEAWLAGFSYEQYF.

This chain uses TRBV10-3 with TRBJ2-2, with D unclear. Trimming shortened V by 0 bases and J by 1 base, and 6 bases separated the two germline ends. This CDR3 spans 15 amino acids. Germline assignment: CDR1 ENHRY and CDR2 SYGVKD. CDR3 region: CAISESTGNTGELFF. The CDR3 nucleotides are TGTGCCATCAGTGAGTCCACGGGGAACACCGGGGAGCTGTTTTTT.

This clonotype was seen at least ten times. This chain joins TRBV28 and TRBJ2-1; D not resolved. Germline values: CDR1 MDHEN, CDR2 SYDVKM. Trimming took off 2 bases at V and 10 bases at J, with 15 bases between the two ends. This CDR3 is built from 14 residues. The CDR3 nucleotides are TGTGCCAGCAGTTTACGGGTCGCCGGTTTCGAGCAGTTCTTC. The encoded protein is CASSLRVAGFEQFF.

The genes are TRBV9 and TRBJ2-1; weak D call: TRBD1 (6 bases). CDR1 and CDR2 from the germline V gene are SGDLS and YYNGEE. V was cut by 2 bases and J by 6 bases, with 12 bases left in between. CDR3 size: 14 residues. The chain's CDR3 is CASSVSGVGNEQFF. The CDR3, as DNA: TGTGCCAGCAGCGTCTCAGGGGTCGGCAATGAGCAGTTCTTC. The complete variable domain, with remaining parts taken from reference TRBV9 and TRBJ2-1, reads DSGVTQTPKHLITATGQRVTLRCSPRSGDLSVYWYQQSLDQGLQFLIQYYNGEERAKGNILERFSAQQFPDLHSELNLSSLELGDSALYFCASSVSGVGNEQFFGPGTRLTVL.

The table lists this clonotype with a few counts. A junction boundary mismatches the germline segment, possibly from a read error. The chain recombines TRBV2 with TRBJ2-7; D possibly corresponds to TRBD2 (6 bases). From germline, CDR1 is SNHLY and CDR2 FYNNEI. This CDR3 has 15 amino acids. The CDR3 DNA follows: TGTGCCAGCGATACTGGGACTGGGGGTTCCTACAAGCAGTACTTC. Amino acid sequence: CASDTGTGGSYKQYF.

The V and J genes are TRBV19 and TRBJ1-2; no clear D. With 8 bases removed from V and 4 bases from J, the gap between germline ends came to 14 bases. The CDR3 covers 13 residues. Germline V CDR1 and CDR2: LNHDA, SQIVND (reference sequence). The CDR3 DNA reads TGTGCCAGTGCGGCAGTAGAGGGCTATGGCTACACCTTC. Translating gives CASAAVEGYGYTF.

This clonotype was seen only once. The chain recombines TRBV29-1 with TRBJ2-7; 7 bases line up with TRBD1. Germline lookup yields CDR1 SQVTM and CDR2 ANQGSEA. V shed 7 bases and J 1 base; nucleotides not matched to a gene: 7. The CDR3 sequence is 13 residues long. CDR3 in amino acids: CSDLRDRSYEQYF. The DNA of the CDR3 is TGCAGCGACCTCCGGGACAGATCCTACGAGCAGTACTTC.

This rearrangement joins TRBV25-1 to TRBJ1-4; D unresolved. V gave up 4 bases and J gave up 6 bases, with 12 bases separating them. Germline CDR1 reads MGHDK; CDR2 reads SYGVNS. The CDR3 sequence is 14 residues long. The CDR3 DNA reads as TGTGCCAGCAGTGTCCGAGGGAATGATGAAAAACTGTTTTTT. Its protein is CASSVRGNDEKLFF.

This chain links TRBV2 with TRBJ2-7; D not certain. CDR1 is SNHLY and CDR2 is FYNNEI in the germline V gene. V lost 10 bases and J 2 bases, leaving 9 bases between the germline ends. CDR3 length: 11 amino acids. CDR3 region: CAIGPTYEQYF. In DNA, the CDR3 is TGTGCCATAGGGCCAACCTACGAGCAGTACTTC. Full variable domain (outside the CDR3, taken from reference TRBV2 and TRBJ2-7): EPEVTQTPSHQVTQMGQEVILRCVPISNHLYFYWYRQILGQKVEFLVSFYNNEISEKSEIFDDQFSVERPDGSNFTLKIRSTKLEDSAMYFCAIGPTYEQYFGPGTRLTVT.

V usage is TRBV6-5 and J usage is TRBJ1-1; tentative D call: TRBD1 (6 bases). Per the germline V gene, CDR1 is MNHEY and CDR2 is SVGAGI. V was pared by 0 bases and J by 4 bases, with 9 bases between. The CDR3 extends over 14 amino acids. CDR3 sequence (DNA): TGTGCCAGCAGTTACTCGAGAGGGGGCACTGAAGCTTTCTTT. Its translation: CASSYSRGGTEAFF.

This chain connects TRBV15 to TRBJ1-6; D is possibly TRBD1 (6 bases). CDR1 and CDR2 (germline): LNHNV, YYDKDF (reference sequence). The CDR3 length is 15 residues. V dropped 1 base and J dropped 7 bases, with 11 bases sitting between them. The CDR3 reads CATSRGTGTNSPLHF. In nucleotides, the CDR3 is TGTGCCACCAGCAGAGGAACAGGGACCAATTCACCCCTCCACTTT.

The CDR3 DNA reads TGTGCCAGCAGCTTAATGGCATACAATGAGCAGTTCTTC. Its translation is CASSLMAYNEQFF. The chain uses TRBV7-6 and TRBJ2-1; no firm D call. Trimming removed 2 bases from V and 4 bases from J, with 6 bases in between. This CDR3 is 13 amino acids long. Per germline, CDR1 SGHVS and CDR2 FNYEAQ.

This clonotype was counted many times. Just one base apart from a much larger clone, this may be a read error. V is TRBV20-1 and J is TRBJ2-3; the match to TRBD2 covers 7 bases. Germline V lookup: CDR1 DFQATT, CDR2 SNEGSKA (reference sequence). Germline trimming cut 1 base from V and 0 bases from J; bases unmatched to any gene: 4. The CDR3 has 15 amino acids. The CDR3 sequence is CSARGWRESTDTQYF. In nucleotides, the CDR3 is TGCAGTGCTAGAGGTTGGCGGGAGAGCACAGATACGCAGTATTTT.

The CDR3 DNA sequence: TGTGCCAGCAGCGACCGGGACCGTAGCACAGATACGCAGTATTTT. Residues: CASSDRDRSTDTQYF. This sequence joins TRBV9 and TRBJ2-3; D assignment may be TRBD1 or TRBD2 (5 bases each). The V end was cut by 3 bases, the J end by 0 bases, with 11 bases between. The germline CDR1 and CDR2 sequences are SGDLS and YYNGEE. CDR3 size: 15 residues.

This rearrangement joins TRBV20-1 to TRBJ2-1, with 10 bases lining up with TRBD2. CDR1 and CDR2 from the germline V gene are DFQATT and SNEGSKA (reference sequence). CDR3 length: 14 residues. Trimming cost V 4 bases and J 3 bases; bases outside gene matches: 3. Here the CDR3 DNA reads TGCAGTGCTACACTAGCGGGAATCTACAATGAGCAGTTCTTC. Translating gives CSATLAGIYNEQFF.

The chain recombines TRBV20-1 with TRBJ2-7; 10 nucleotides match TRBD1. The trim removed 2 bases at V and 6 bases at J, leaving 16 bases unmatched. Germline-derived CDR1 and CDR2 are DFQATT and SNEGSKA (reference sequence). The CDR3 contains 17 residues. The CDR3: CSARTTGTGDQVAEQYF. As DNA, the CDR3 is TGCAGTGCTAGAACTACCGGGACAGGGGATCAAGTCGCCGAGCAGTACTTC.

V usage is TRBV28 and J usage is TRBJ2-7, with D perhaps TRBD1 (5 bases). CDR3 length: 12 residues. V was clipped by 5 bases and J by 2 bases, with 7 bases between them. Germline CDR1 reads MDHEN; CDR2 reads SYDVKM. For the CDR3, the DNA is TGTGCCAGCAGTCCGACAGCCTACGAGCAGTACTTC. This encodes CASSPTAYEQYF.

There are a few counts of this clonotype. The chain uses TRBV10-3 and TRBJ2-5; TRBD1 agrees at 9 bases. The trim removed 5 bases at V and 5 bases at J, leaving 6 bases unmatched. This CDR3 region has 14 residues. Germline CDR1 is ENHRY and CDR2 is SYGVKD. The CDR3 protein is CAISSGTGHETQYF. CDR3 DNA: TGTGCCATCAGTTCCGGGACAGGGCATGAGACCCAGTACTTC.

V is TRBV2 and J is TRBJ2-7; D is unresolved. CDR1 SNHLY and CDR2 FYNNEI come from the germline V gene. This CDR3 has 14 amino acids. V was trimmed by 2 bases and J by 1 base, leaving 9 bases between them. The CDR3 protein is CASSERSTSYEQYF. CDR3 DNA: TGTGCCAGCAGTGAACGGTCCACTTCCTACGAGCAGTACTTC.